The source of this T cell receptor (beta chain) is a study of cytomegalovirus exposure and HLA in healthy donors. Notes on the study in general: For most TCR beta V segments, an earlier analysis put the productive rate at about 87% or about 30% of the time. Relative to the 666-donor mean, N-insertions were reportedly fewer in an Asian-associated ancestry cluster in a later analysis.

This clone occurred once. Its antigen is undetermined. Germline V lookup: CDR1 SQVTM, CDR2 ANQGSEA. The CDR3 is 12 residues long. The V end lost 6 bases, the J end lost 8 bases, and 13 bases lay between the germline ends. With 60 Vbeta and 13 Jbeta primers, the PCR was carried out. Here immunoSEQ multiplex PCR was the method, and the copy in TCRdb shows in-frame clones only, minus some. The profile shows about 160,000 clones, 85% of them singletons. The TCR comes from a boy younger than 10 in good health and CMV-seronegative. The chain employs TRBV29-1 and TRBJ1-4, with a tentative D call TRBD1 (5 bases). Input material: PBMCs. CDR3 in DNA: TGCAGCGTACGGGGGAGGGGCGAAAAACTGTTTTTT. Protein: CSVRGRGEKLFF.